The following is a TCR beta chain sequence with its context. Its cognate antigen is unknown. Every one of the patients relapsed after autologous stem cell transplantation (brentuximab vedotin exposure was variable). CD4+ T cells were purified from thawed PBMCs by negative selection. The assay was immunoSEQ multiplex PCR, and TCRdb's table has in-frame clones only and misses some. The data show approximately 25,000 clones, with 84% seen just once and less than 2% held by the top ten. Germline values: CDR1 SNHLY, CDR2 FYNNEI. The CDR3 is 13 amino acids. Trimming removed 8 bases at V and 5 bases at J, with 15 bases between. This entry belongs to a study of PD-1 blockade in classical Hodgkin lymphoma. Study-level background: Every 2 weeks, patients had 3 mg/kg nivolumab intravenously. General study results and limits: For complete responders, baseline diversity was comparable to that of newly diagnosed patients. Anyone who began nivolumab under 1 year after ASCT was excluded. Compared with baseline, CD4+ but not CD8+ TCR diversity had risen significantly by C4D1.

This clonotype was sampled from a human donor with classical Hodgkin lymphoma. Sequencing was performed on CD4+ T cells from blood, taken at baseline. The chain recombines TRBV2 with TRBJ1-2, with D possibly TRBD1 on 5 matching bases. CDR3 sequence (DNA): TGTGCCAGCCAGGGTTCCGTCGGATATGGCTACACCTTC. Amino acid sequence: CASQGSVGYGYTF.